Presented here are 16 T cell receptor beta chains from one specimen sequenced in a study of cytomegalovirus exposure and HLA in healthy donors. The PCR used 60 Vbeta and 13 Jbeta primers. Assay: immunoSEQ multiplex PCR; the TCRdb copy retains only in-frame clones and omits some. The sample has around 65,000 clones, about three quarters seen once; the top ten hold more than 7%. Source material: PBMCs. These receptors were taken from a woman younger than 45 in good health and CMV-seropositive.

This chain connects TRBV5-4 to TRBJ2-4; 9 bases map to TRBD1. Germline CDR1 SGHNT, CDR2 YYREEE (reference sequence). The CDR3 runs to 14 residues. The J segment lost 7 bases and the V segment lost 4 bases, leaving 6 bases of the junction unmatched. In DNA form, the CDR3 reads TGTGCCAGCAGCACGGACAGGGGAAGGAACATTCAGTACTTC. It yields the protein CASSTDRGRNIQYF.

The rearrangement links TRBV5-4 to TRBJ2-5; a possible D gene is TRBD1 (5 bases). Trimming cost V 2 bases and J 2 bases, with 13 bases left between them. The CDR3 length is 15 residues. Germline CDR1 and CDR2: SGHNT and YYREEE (reference sequence). CDR3 loop: CASSLIGGAQETQYF. The CDR3 DNA is TGTGCCAGCAGCTTAATCGGTGGGGCTCAAGAGACCCAGTACTTC.

Only a few counts were recorded for this clone. The chain combines TRBV6-1 with TRBJ1-1, with unresolved D. Trimming took 2 bases from V and 1 from J, leaving 5 bases between them. Germline V CDR1 and CDR2: MNHNS, SASEGT. There are 13 residues in the CDR3. The CDR3: CASSETRNTEAFF. CDR3 in DNA: TGTGCCAGCAGTGAAACTCGGAACACTGAAGCTTTCTTT.

This sequence joins TRBV5-1 and TRBJ2-3; D is perhaps TRBD2 (5 bases). V shed 4 bases and J shed 0 bases, with 9 bases lying between them. Germline V gene lookup returns CDR1 SGHRS and CDR2 YFSETQ. CDR3 length: 14 amino acids. CDR3 coding DNA: TGCGCCAGCAGCCCGGCGGGTAGCACAGATACGCAGTATTTT. Residues: CASSPAGSTDTQYF. Filled out from reference TRBV5-1 and TRBJ2-3, the complete variable domain reads KAGVTQTPRYLIKTRGQQVTLSCSPISGHRSVSWYQQTPGQGLQFLFEYFSETQRNKGNFPGRFSGRQFSNSRSEMNVSTLELGDSALYLCASSPAGSTDTQYFGPGTRLTVL.

The V and J genes are TRBV5-1 and TRBJ2-4; 7 bases are a match to TRBD1. Germline V gene data show CDR1 as SGHRS and CDR2 as YFSETQ. Trimming took 0 bases from V and 13 from J; bases not matched to a gene: 13. The CDR3 extends over 15 amino acids. The CDR3 DNA is TGCGCCAGCAGCTTGGGTCAGGGGGTTAAGAAAAAACAGTACTTC. Its protein is CASSLGQGVKKKQYF.

The CDR3 sequence: CASSAQGTEAFF. The CDR3 DNA is TGTGCCAGCAGCGCCCAGGGGACTGAAGCTTTCTTT. This rearrangement joins TRBV7-6 to TRBJ1-1; possibly TRBD1 for D (6 bases). CDR1 and CDR2 (germline): SGHVS, FNYEAQ. The CDR3 has 12 residues. With 5 bases removed from V and 5 bases from J, the gap between germline ends came to 9 bases.

V and J are TRBV15 and TRBJ1-1; D is undetermined. CDR1 and CDR2 from the germline V gene are LNHNV and YYDKDF (reference sequence). V lost 5 bases and J lost 11, with 15 bases in between. CDR3 length equals 12 residues. CDR3 sequence (DNA): TGTGCCACCAGCCCGCGGGGTTTAGGGGCTTTCTTT. It yields the protein CATSPRGLGAFF.

The chain joins TRBV11-2 to TRBJ1-1, with a tentative D call TRBD1 (6 bases). CDR3 size: 13 residues. V was shortened by 7 bases and J by 4 bases, with 13 bases between the two germline ends. CDR1 SGHAT and CDR2 FQNNGV come from the germline V gene. The CDR3, as DNA: TGTGCCAGCACCGTACAGGGATCCACTGAAGCTTTCTTT. Its translation: CASTVQGSTEAFF.

CDR3 sequence (DNA): TGTGCCAGCAGCTTCGACAGGGGAAGGGAGCAGTACTTC. Its protein is CASSFDRGREQYF. The rearrangement uses TRBV7-2 and TRBJ2-7; 8 positions match TRBD1. V gave up 3 bases and J gave up 7 bases; unmatched junction bases: 5. Germline V gene data show CDR1 as SGHTA and CDR2 as FQGNSA. This CDR3 has 13 amino acids.

The genes are TRBV30 and TRBJ2-5; TRBD2 aligns across 13 bases. Trimming took 7 bases from V and 5 from J; bases not matched to a gene: 7. CDR1 and CDR2 (germline): GTSNPN, SVGIG (reference sequence). The CDR3 spans 14 residues. CDR3 amino acids: CAYRTSGSWETQYF. The CDR3 DNA sequence: TGTGCCTACCGGACTAGCGGGAGTTGGGAGACCCAGTACTTC.

The gene calls are TRBV27 and TRBJ2-1; 10 bases fit TRBD2. The CDR3 has 16 residues. CDR1 MNHEY and CDR2 SMNVEV come from the germline V gene (reference sequence). Germline trimming cut 0 bases from V and 6 bases from J; bases unmatched to any gene: 5. The DNA of the CDR3 is TGTGCCAGCAGTTTATCTGGACTAGCGGACGGCAATGAGCAGTTCTTC. This encodes CASSLSGLADGNEQFF.

The chain carries TRBV29-1 and TRBJ2-1, with TRBD2 matching over 10 bases. After removal of 5 bases from V and 9 bases from J, the junction contained 10 bases not matched to a gene. The CDR3 contains 14 residues. Germline CDR1 is SQVTM and CDR2 is ANQGSEA. CDR3 in amino acids: CSVRLAGAGSEQFF. CDR3 in DNA: TGCAGCGTTCGGCTAGCGGGAGCGGGGAGTGAGCAGTTCTTC.

The CDR3 sequence is CASSPQDTQYF. The DNA for the CDR3 is TGTGCCAGCAGCCCTCAGGATACGCAGTATTTT. The rearrangement links TRBV7-2 to TRBJ2-3; D is unresolved. Germline values: CDR1 SGHTA, CDR2 FQGNSA. V gave up 5 bases and J gave up 6 bases, with 6 bases separating them. This CDR3 is built from 11 residues.

This chain links TRBV11-2 with TRBJ2-7; 11 bases match TRBD2. V lost 5 bases, J lost 4 bases, and 10 bases stayed unmatched. Germline lookup yields CDR1 SGHAT and CDR2 FQNNGV. The CDR3 consists of 16 residues. This chain's CDR3 is CASSVQTSGSFYEQYF. The CDR3 region has the DNA TGTGCCAGCAGCGTGCAAACTAGCGGGAGTTTTTACGAGCAGTACTTC.

The genes are TRBV5-6 and TRBJ1-6, with D hard to call. The germline CDR1 and CDR2 sequences are SGHDT and YYEEEE. The CDR3 spans 14 residues. Trimming pared 2 bases from V and 9 bases from J, leaving 12 bases between. The CDR3 nucleotides read TGTGCCAGCAGCTTAAAGGAGTCGGTTTCACCCCTCCACTTT. Translated: CASSLKESVSPLHF.

CDR3 amino acids: CATRGQGARGNTEAFF. The CDR3, as DNA: TGTGCCACCAGGGGACAGGGGGCAAGGGGGAACACTGAAGCTTTCTTT. V usage is TRBV15 and J usage is TRBJ1-1, with 12 nucleotides matching TRBD1. V shed 6 bases, J shed 1 base, and the junction held 6 bases outside the gene matches. The CDR3 is made up of 16 amino acids. The germline CDR1 and CDR2 sequences are LNHNV and YYDKDF (reference sequence).